What follows describes a single TCR beta chain. Its antigen is still unknown. The data are from a study of T cell responses to AZD1222 COVID-19 vaccine. Study-wide results and limits: None of the repertoires were sampled until the peak T cell response had passed.

The protocol was immunoSEQ multiplex PCR, while the TCRdb copy is restricted to in-frame clones and leaves out a portion. Of around 120,000 clones listed, around 90% are singletons. Trimming took 0 bases from V and 2 from J; bases not matched to a gene: 3. The CDR3 is made up of 15 amino acids. Germline V gene sequence: CDR1 SGDLS, CDR2 YYNGEE. This chain joins TRBV9 and TRBJ2-7, with TRBD2 matching 9 bases. Here the sequenced sample was peripheral blood, taken 28 days after the second AZD1222 dose. This sequence was found in an adult who received the AZD1222 COVID-19 vaccine. CDR3 nucleotide sequence: TGTGCCAGCAGCGTAGAAGGACTAGCGACCTACGAGCAGTACTTC. Translation gives CASSVEGLATYEQYF.